These 18 T cell receptor beta chains were sequenced from one sample in a study of cytomegalovirus exposure and HLA in healthy donors. The PCR used 60 Vbeta and 13 Jbeta primers. This table comes from immunoSEQ multiplex PCR, and its TCRdb copy is limited to in-frame clones, with some not included. This table has around 180,000 clones, 70% to 85% appearing once. The sample was PBMCs. These receptor sequences come from a girl aged 2 to 9 in good health and CMV-seropositive.

This chain uses TRBV6-1 with TRBJ1-4, with 7 bases matching TRBD1. The CDR3 is made up of 15 amino acids. Germline V CDR1 and CDR2: MNHNS, SASEGT. V gave up 6 bases and J gave up 8 bases; unmatched junction bases: 12. CDR3 sequence (DNA): TGTGCCAGCAGATCCCCCGACAGGGTCGGGGAAAAACTGTTTTTT. It specifies CASRSPDRVGEKLFF.

The rearrangement uses TRBV5-1 and TRBJ2-1, with D possibly matching TRBD2 (6 bases). The CDR3 is 15 amino acids. V gave up 2 bases and J gave up 2 bases, with 11 bases separating them. CDR1 and CDR2 (germline): SGHRS, YFSETQ. CDR3 residues: CASSFAAGTYNEQFF. The CDR3 nucleotides are TGCGCCAGCAGCTTCGCGGCGGGGACCTACAATGAGCAGTTCTTC.

J is TRBJ2-2 and V is TRBV19; D not resolved. The CDR3 length is 19 residues. Trimming took off 3 bases at V and 5 bases at J, with 25 bases between the two ends. The germline CDR1 and CDR2 sequences are LNHDA and SQIVND (reference sequence). The CDR3 coding sequence is TGTGCCAGTAGTATCTTTTTTGCCCAAATACTCCGTTATACCGGGGAGCTGTTTTTT. This sequence encodes CASSIFFAQILRYTGELFF.

The rearrangement links TRBV11-3 to TRBJ2-7; D is possibly TRBD2 (6 bases). CDR3 length: 14 residues. CDR1 is SGHNT, CDR2 YENEEA, per germline. Trimming took 5 bases from V and 4 from J, leaving 15 bases between them. The CDR3 here is CASSPSSAGYEQYF. In DNA form, the CDR3 reads TGTGCCAGCAGCCCATCATCGGCGGGGTACGAGCAGTACTTC.

V is TRBV6-5 and J is TRBJ2-3; weak D call: TRBD1 (6 bases). CDR1 MNHEY and CDR2 SVGAGI come from the germline V gene. This CDR3 has 16 amino acids. V lost 0 bases, J lost 1 base, and 11 bases lay in between. In DNA form, the CDR3 reads TGTGCCAGCAGTTACTCGCCAGGGGACGGCACAGATACGCAGTATTTT. Amino acid sequence: CASSYSPGDGTDTQYF.

This clone was picked up one time. The chain joins TRBV7-6 to TRBJ2-2; possibly TRBD2 for D (5 bases). The CDR3 has 14 amino acids. V dropped 5 bases and J dropped 8 bases, with 15 bases sitting between them. Germline CDR1 is SGHVS and CDR2 is FNYEAQ. CDR3 sequence (DNA): TGTGCCAGCAGCCTTAGACAAGGGAGAGGGGAGCTGTTTTTT. It translates to CASSLRQGRGELFF.

A remark on this clone: This sample includes further DNA sequences coding for the same CDR3. The V call is TRBV6-6, the J call TRBJ2-1; perhaps TRBD1 as D (6 bases). Trimming removed 4 bases from V and 7 bases from J, with 11 bases in between. In germline, CDR1 is MNHNY, CDR2 SVGAGI (reference sequence). This CDR3 contains 13 residues. The CDR3 sequence is CASSSQGQNEQFF. The DNA of the CDR3 is TGTGCCAGCAGTTCACAGGGTCAGAATGAGCAGTTCTTC.

V is TRBV6-5 and J is TRBJ1-2; D gene ambiguous. Germline CDR1 reads MNHEY; CDR2 reads SVGAGI. Trimming took 8 bases from V and 5 from J, leaving 21 bases between them. The CDR3 length is 15 residues. The CDR3 spells CASLDAHRGSYGYTF. In DNA form, the CDR3 reads TGTGCCAGCCTCGATGCGCATCGGGGAAGTTATGGCTACACCTTC.

The J gene is TRBJ2-7, the V gene TRBV2; maybe TRBD1 (5 bases). The V gene lost 9 bases and the J gene lost 4 bases, with 10 bases spanning the gap. Per germline, CDR1 SNHLY and CDR2 FYNNEI. The CDR3 contains 11 residues. This CDR3 reads CASRTSYEQYF. The CDR3, as DNA: TGTGCCAGTAGGACAAGTTACGAGCAGTACTTC.

The chain joins TRBV5-1 to TRBJ1-2; TRBD1 agrees at 7 bases. Losses at the gene ends were 3 bases for V and 7 bases for J; bases not matched to a gene: 6. CDR3 length equals 13 residues. Germline loops: CDR1 SGHRS, CDR2 YFSETQ. The DNA for the CDR3 is TGCGCCAGCAGCTCGGGACAGACCCTTGGCTACACCTTC. Protein sequence: CASSSGQTLGYTF.

There are a few counts of this clone. The V gene is TRBV6-5, the J gene TRBJ1-5; TRBD1 might be the D (5 bases). The V end lost 2 bases, the J end lost 11 bases, and 13 bases lay between the germline ends. There are 13 residues in the CDR3. Per germline, CDR1 MNHEY and CDR2 SVGAGI. CDR3 loop: CASSYKAGGAQHF. For the CDR3, the DNA is TGTGCCAGCAGTTACAAGGCCGGGGGGGCCCAGCATTTT.

CDR3 amino acids: CATSRDLRGSGYTF. CDR3 DNA: TGTGCCACCAGCAGAGATCTTAGGGGTAGTGGCTACACCTTC. The J gene is TRBJ1-2, the V gene TRBV15; possibly TRBD1 for D (5 bases). This CDR3 is 14 amino acids long. Germline V gene lookup returns CDR1 LNHNV and CDR2 YYDKDF (reference sequence). V was pared by 0 bases and J by 7 bases, with 12 bases between.

V is TRBV6-6 and J is TRBJ2-6, with TRBD1 matching 11 bases. J gave up 4 bases and V 7 bases, and 6 bases lay outside the gene matches. Germline CDR1 is MNHNY and CDR2 is SVGAGI (reference sequence). CDR3 length: 16 amino acids. For the CDR3, the DNA is TGTGCCAGCACCAAGGGACAGGGGGACGGGGCCAACGTCCTGACTTTC. Protein sequence: CASTKGQGDGANVLTF.

In DNA, the CDR3 is TGTGCCACCAGCAGAGATCCTGGTAGATCCTCCTACAATGAGCAGTTCTTC. Encoded protein: CATSRDPGRSSYNEQFF. The gene calls are TRBV15 and TRBJ2-1, with no clear D. The V end lost 0 bases, the J end lost 0 bases, and 12 bases lay between the germline ends. CDR3 size: 17 residues. CDR1 LNHNV and CDR2 YYDKDF come from the germline V gene (reference sequence).

The chain carries TRBV5-1 and TRBJ1-2; 9 nucleotides line up with TRBD1. The CDR3 is made up of 16 amino acids. After removal of 3 bases from V and 6 bases from J, the junction contained 12 bases not matched to a gene. Germline V gives CDR1 SGHRS, CDR2 YFSETQ. The CDR3 sequence: CASSWGDRDRVDGYTF. CDR3 bases: TGCGCCAGCAGCTGGGGGGACCGGGACAGGGTCGATGGCTACACCTTC.

The V gene is TRBV28, the J gene TRBJ2-7; 8 bases map to TRBD1. J lost 2 bases, V lost 7 bases, and 7 bases had no gene match. There are 14 residues in the CDR3. CDR1 MDHEN and CDR2 SYDVKM come from the germline V gene. CDR3: CASTFRGLAYEQYF. As DNA, the CDR3 is TGTGCCAGCACCTTCAGGGGGCTTGCCTACGAGCAGTACTTC.

The chain joins TRBV6-5 to TRBJ2-5; no reliable D call. Trimming stripped 0 bases from V and 2 bases from J, with 10 bases between. CDR1 and CDR2 from the germline V gene are MNHEY and SVGAGI. This CDR3 comprises 15 residues. The CDR3 sequence: CASSYSSTVQETQYF. CDR3 bases: TGTGCCAGCAGTTACTCGAGTACAGTTCAAGAGACCCAGTACTTC.

The V call is TRBV5-4, the J call TRBJ2-7, with D tentatively TRBD1 (5 bases). The CDR3 consists of 14 residues. Trimming took 5 bases from V and 2 from J, leaving 14 bases between them. The germline gives CDR1 SGHNT, CDR2 YYREEE (reference sequence). The CDR3 spells CASRSQGMTYEQYF. For the CDR3, the DNA is TGTGCCAGCAGGTCCCAGGGTATGACCTACGAGCAGTACTTC.